This T cell receptor beta chain was sequenced during a study of cytomegalovirus exposure and HLA in healthy donors. Findings of the study overall: The study designated 150 or so TCR beta chains cytomegalovirus-associated. With later analysis, a missense DCLRE1C variant became linked to TCR beta V- and J-gene trimming.

Those who donated were healthy bone marrow donors. In the PCR, 60 Vbeta and 13 Jbeta primers were used. Data came from immunoSEQ multiplex PCR; TCRdb stores just in-frame clones and leaves some out. The sample includes over 100,000 clones, around 74% of them seen just once. Comments on this clone: Antigen unknown.

This TCR derives from a man aged 25-45 years in good health and CMV-seropositive. The source material was PBMCs.

The chain's CDR3 is CASSPVQGSQPQHF. In nucleotides, the CDR3 is TGTGCCAGCAGCCCAGTACAGGGGAGTCAGCCCCAGCATTTT. The chain recombines TRBV6-1 with TRBJ1-5; the match to TRBD1 covers 7 bases. The V and J ends lost 6 bases and 6 bases, in that order; junction bases with no gene match: 8. Germline assignment: CDR1 MNHNS and CDR2 SASEGT. The CDR3 covers 14 residues.